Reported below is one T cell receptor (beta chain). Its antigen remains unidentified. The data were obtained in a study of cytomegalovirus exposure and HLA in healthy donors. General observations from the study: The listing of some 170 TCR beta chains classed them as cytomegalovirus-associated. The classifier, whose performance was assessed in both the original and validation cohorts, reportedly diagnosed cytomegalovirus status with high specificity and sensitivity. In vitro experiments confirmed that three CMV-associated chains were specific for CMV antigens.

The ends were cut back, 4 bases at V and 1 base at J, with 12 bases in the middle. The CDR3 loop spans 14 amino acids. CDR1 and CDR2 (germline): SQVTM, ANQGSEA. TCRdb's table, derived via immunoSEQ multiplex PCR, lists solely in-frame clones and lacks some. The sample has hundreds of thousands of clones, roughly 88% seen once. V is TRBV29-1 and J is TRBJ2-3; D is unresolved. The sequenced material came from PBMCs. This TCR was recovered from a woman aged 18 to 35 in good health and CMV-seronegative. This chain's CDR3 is CSVVWAMGTDTQYF. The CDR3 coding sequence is TGCAGCGTTGTGTGGGCTATGGGCACAGATACGCAGTATTTT.